These 2 T cell receptor beta chains came from one sample sequenced in a study of shared clonotypes between healthy human individuals. Libraries were prepared by immunoSEQ multiplex PCR; TCRdb keeps only in-frame clonotypes and omits some of them. The sample shows 2,100,000 or so clones, around 95% of them seen only once. Sequencing was performed on naive CD4+ T cells sorted from blood. Subset indicated: CD45RA+ positively selected. The receptors here all came from a man aged 18-30 years in good health.

CDR3 amino acids: CASSPGELVGTGELFF. The CDR3 nucleotides are TGTGCCAGCAGCCCCGGGGAACTAGTCGGCACCGGGGAGCTGTTTTTT. The chain employs TRBV5-4 and TRBJ2-2, with D possibly TRBD2 on 5 matching bases. This CDR3 spans 16 amino acids. Germline CDR1 is SGHNT and CDR2 is YYREEE (reference sequence). V shed 4 bases and J shed 4 bases, with 17 bases lying between them.

This clone was recorded only once. The chain joins TRBV7-6 to TRBJ2-7; weak D call: TRBD1 (6 bases). Looked up from germline, CDR1 is SGHVS and CDR2 is FNYEAQ. This CDR3 is 17 amino acids long. Trimming stripped 5 bases from V and 2 bases from J, with 22 bases between. The CDR3 bases are TGTGCCAGCAGCCTAGGGGGATCAGGGTGGTCTACCTACGAGCAGTACTTC. Translation gives CASSLGGSGWSTYEQYF.